The T cell receptor (beta chain) described here comes from a study of blood T cell repertoires in COVID-19. Background on the study: COVID-19 samples from acute and convalescent phases originated in the United States, Italy and Spain. PBMCs, B-cell-depleted T cells, or T cells were the source of the cDNA or gDNA that made up the material.

Cohorts were assigned according to the clinical history that participants reported. Among Cohort 3 donors, those recovered had two negative PCRs, clearance, or symptom resolution. Using immunoSEQ multiplex PCR, the repertoire was profiled, and TCRdb retains in-frame clones only, with some absent. The data contain roughly 280,000 clones, about 88% of them singletons. This CDR3 comprises 14 residues. V shed 6 bases, J shed 5 bases, and the junction held 7 bases outside the gene matches. In germline, CDR1 is MDHEN, CDR2 SYDVKM. This clonotype was obtained from a woman in her forties or fifties who had recovered from COVID-19. The sample comprised PBMCs or T cells enriched from blood (not recorded which). This chain connects TRBV28 to TRBJ1-2; TRBD1 matches at 9 bases. CDR3 amino acids: CASSQTGGGYGYTF. CDR3 sequence (DNA): TGTGCCAGCAGCCAAACAGGGGGCGGTTATGGCTACACCTTC.